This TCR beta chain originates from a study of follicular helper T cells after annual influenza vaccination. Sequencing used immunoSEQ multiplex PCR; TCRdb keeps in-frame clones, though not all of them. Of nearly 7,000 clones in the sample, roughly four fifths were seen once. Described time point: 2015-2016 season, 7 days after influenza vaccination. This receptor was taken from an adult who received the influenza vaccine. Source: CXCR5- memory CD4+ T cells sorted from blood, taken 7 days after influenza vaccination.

The CDR3 sequence is CASSSTGKNQPQHF. For the CDR3, the DNA is TGTGCCAGTAGTTCCACAGGGAAGAATCAGCCCCAGCATTTT. V is TRBV19 and J is TRBJ1-5; TRBD1 is a possible D gene (6 bases). The germline V gene encodes CDR1 LNHDA and CDR2 SQIVND (reference sequence). The CDR3 sequence is 14 residues long. The ends were cut back, 5 bases at V and 4 bases at J, with 12 bases in the middle. Using reference TRBV19 and TRBJ1-5 for the parts outside the CDR3, the full variable domain is DGGITQSPKYLFRKEGQNVTLSCEQNLNHDAMYWYRQDPGQGLRLIYYSQIVNDFQKGDIAEGYSVSREKKESFPLTVTSAQKNPTAFYLCASSSTGKNQPQHFGDGTRLSIL.